This TCR beta chain was identified during a study of T cells after yellow fever vaccination (dated by TCRdb to the late 2010s). In the study overall: The SMART-Seq v4 Ultra Low Input RNA kit was used to prepare libraries from fractions with low cell numbers. To track T-cell clones before and after primary and booster YFV17D yellow fever vaccination, bulk TCR alpha and beta repertoires were sequenced longitudinally. The cohort comprised two healthy male donors, one aged 18 to 29 and one aged 30 to 40 years. Blood was collected at multiple timepoints before and after primary and secondary immunization, and bulk PBMC replicates and cell subsets were isolated.

Explained via the paper, the treatment or condition label denotes: live attenuated yellow fever vaccine strain. At each blood-draw timepoint, two biological replicates of bulk PBMCs were obtained. A standard Ficoll-Paque protocol was used to isolate PBMCs from peripheral blood. TriZol was used to extract RNA from bulk PBMCs, CD4 and CD8 fractions, and dextramer-positive and dextramer-negative fractions. V and J are truncated by 5 bases and 1 base respectively, leaving an intervening sequence of 9 bases. Looking up the germline V gene yields CDR1 SGHTA and CDR2 FQGTGA. From the cysteine up to the phenylalanine, the CDR3 has a length of 15 residues. The only DNA kept is the CDR3, 45 bases in frame from the first base. Broad study findings and their caveats: Computational filtering was needed because FACS-sorted repertoires could contain abundant contaminating clonotypes from the bulk population. The study included only two donors, which limits how far the findings can be generalized. The secondary T-cell response was weaker than the primary response but faster, peaking on day 5 instead of day 15. A small fraction of clonotypes showed up in both the CD4 and CD8 compartments, probably as a result of convergent recombination. Most clones expanded after primary vaccination (around 96% of CD4 and 70% to 90% of CD8) were re-detected after the booster, suggesting that broad memory maintenance occurred.

TCR cDNA was synthesized by 5'RACE template switching, which introduced a universal primer site and unique molecular identifiers. cDNA synthesis was primed from both the TCR alpha and TCR beta constant segments. Two PCR steps were used to amplify libraries, with sample barcodes and sequencing adapters being added in the second step. Libraries were sequenced on Illumina HiSeq 2500 (2x100 bp) or NovaSeq (2x150 bp). The paper's processing steps were these. MIGEC handled demultiplexing of reads and collapsing into UMI consensus sequences, while MiXCR performed V(D)J alignment. Vaccine-responding clonotypes were defined with edgeR using replicate PBMC samples, requiring FDR below 0.01 and a log2 fold change above 5 up to day 15. Each bulk clonotype was labeled CD4 or CD8 based on which sequenced repertoire, CD4 or CD8, contained the clonotype at higher abundance. Starting from the raw public reads, TCRdb applied fastp trimming at Q25, assembled clones with MiXCR and retained in-frame beta chains. Each record represents a unique CDR3 protein, reported with the most common genes and DNA among its rows. In this record, the V and J calls reflect TCRdb's handling and not the investigators' own analysis. Here the sample has nearly 350,000 distinct CDR3 sequences; 7% to 10% occur a single time. The ten largest make up 17% of the sample.

This clonotype was picked up a small number of times. What this receptor recognizes is not known. No much larger clonotype is one base removed from it; base qualities were not supplied. The sample consisted of PBMCs, taken 35 to 50 days after the first yellow fever vaccination. The rearrangement joined TRBV7-3 to TRBJ2-6, with no confident D gene call. This sequence was found in a man aged 18 to 29 who received the YFV17D yellow fever vaccine. The base sequence is TGTGCCAGCAGCCCCGCCGGTTCTGGGGCCAACGTCCTGACTTTC. Translation gives CASSPAGSGANVLTF.